The T cell receptor (beta chain) described here comes from a study of beta chain features in type 1 diabetes (dated by TCRdb to 2017 to 2018). For the wider study: No differences in mean age, gender distribution, total cell number or subset yield were found between patients and healthy donors. A total of 107,917,701 sorted cells were examined across all samples, and the number of cells per subset was strongly correlated with RNA yield. In the study, TCRB repertoires of sorted circulating CD4+ T cell subsets from recently diagnosed type 1 diabetes patients were compared with those of matched healthy donors. Whereas all 30 or so donors provided naive and central memory subsets, regulatory and stem cell-like memory subsets were isolated from just 8 patients and roughly 8 healthy donors. The paper's findings and limits, for the study overall: Because cDNA was sequenced instead of genomic DNA, activated cells with high expression could be over-represented, although the groups did not differ in activation or CD3 levels. In all four CD4+ subsets, TCRB CDR3 length was moderately but significantly shorter in type 1 diabetes patients. Naive, central memory and regulatory TCRB repertoires appeared to be more alike among patients than among healthy donors. At VDJ recombination sites, patients with type 1 diabetes made fewer insertions and deleted more nucleotides, a pattern implying thymic rearrangement abnormalities. Because small numbers of individuals were included in the HLA sub-analyses, any influence of HLA type on TCRB rearrangement was left unresolved. PCR might favor shorter templates, but patient and control samples were amplified and corrected together, so any skew would affect both groups equally.

The CDR3, cysteine through phenylalanine, is 15 amino acids long. The sequence is cut down to CDR3 DNA, 45 bases in frame from base 1. V and J are truncated by 2 bases and 0 bases respectively, leaving an intervening sequence of 11 bases. The germline V gene provides CDR1 SGHTA and CDR2 FQGNSA. There are a few counts of this clone. The specificity of this receptor is unknown. Base-call qualities are not available, and no considerably larger clone is one nucleotide away. The High Capacity cDNA Reverse Transcription Kit was used to reverse transcribe all of the isolated RNA, meaning that expressed TCRB transcripts were what got sequenced. Naive, central memory and regulatory T cell samples underwent deep immunoSEQ sequencing, averaging about 3.57 million total reads per sample. Sorted cells were lysed in RLT buffer and RNA was extracted with DNase-treated RNeasy Micro or Mini kits, depending on cell number. To prevent cross-contamination, every cell subset was processed on its own, while patient and healthy donor samples were processed together. The immunoSEQ multiplex PCR was used to amplify TCRB sequences from cDNA, generating 87-bp fragments that spanned the CDR3 region. Sequencing of the amplicons was done on the Illumina HiSeq platform. On the authors' methods: PCR bias was corrected computationally using synthetic template baselines, and reads within Hamming distance 2 were collapsed, with unmergeable singletons discarded. Reads were aligned against IMGT to assign V, D and J genes, CDR3 length and insertions or deletions at six rearrangement sites. Within each subset, clonotype counts were normalized to sorted cell number, and only after that were true diversity and Gini coefficients computed with the tcR R package. The overlap coefficient, calculated on TCRB nucleotide sequences, was used to quantify repertoire sharing. The table was pulled from immuneACCESS by TCRdb, which kept in-frame rearrangements only. Such tables lose some clones; where checked, under half of the loss comes from unresolved V genes, and the rest has no known cause. V, J and clone size derive from that table, while D and trimming were established from the DNA sequence. The sample has nearly 350,000 clones on record, roughly 8% of them singletons. The ten largest account for less than 0.45% of the sample.

Each donor gave one peripheral blood draw, approximately 100 mL on average, collected into heparinised tubes. Using a panel that included CD45RO, CCR7, CD25, CD127, CD95 and CD27, naive, central memory, regulatory and stem cell-like memory CD4+ T cells were sorted on a BD FACSAria II. Every sorted population had a purity above 98%. PBMCs were isolated right away by Lymphoprep density gradient centrifugation and were stained directly, without culture. Samples were stained and sorted in pairs, with one healthy donor and one patient per experiment, so that batch effects were minimized. The TCR sequence derives from a woman aged 18-29 years in good health. Material for sequencing was central memory CD4+ T cells from blood. This chain joins TRBV7-2 to TRBJ2-7; the D gene is not confidently resolved. The CDR3 reads CASSLHGRSSYEQYF. The DNA is as follows: TGTGCCAGCAGCTTACACGGTAGATCCTCCTACGAGCAGTACTTC. Joined to the reference TRBV7-2 and TRBJ2-7 proteins, this CDR3 gives the full variable domain: GAGVSQSPSNKVTEKGKDVELRCDPISGHTALYWYRQSLGQGLEFLIYFQGNSAPDKSGLPSDRFSAERTGGSVSTLTIQRTQQEDSAVYLCASSLHGRSSYEQYFGPGTRLTVT.